A single sample gave rise to the 26 T cell receptor beta chains below, sequenced in a study of post-analysis software for immune sequencing data. No antigen has been identified for these receptors. The TCR beta cDNA libraries contained unique molecular identifiers. MiXCR, applied by TCRdb to the PCR reads, yields one record per CDR3 protein. The sample has hundreds of thousands of distinct CDR3 sequences, about 32% seen once; the top ten hold approximately 0.55%. Findings of the study overall: Patients showed TRBV5-6, TRBV5-1 and TRBV20-1 among roughly five TRBV segments more frequent than in controls.

The specimen sequenced was blood. The origin of the receptors is a girl aged 10 to 17 with multiple sclerosis.

The rearrangement joins TRBV7-2 to TRBJ2-5, with 11 positions matching TRBD2. The germline CDR1 and CDR2 sequences are SGHTA and FQGNSA. V shed 4 bases and J 0 bases; nucleotides not matched to a gene: 16. The CDR3 runs 20 residues. In nucleotides, the CDR3 is TGTGCCAGCAGCTCGATACCAGGCAGTAGCGGGAGGGTGTACCAAGAGACCCAGTACTTC. Amino acid sequence: CASSSIPGSSGRVYQETQYF.

This clonotype occurred a few times. The chain combines TRBV20-1 with TRBJ1-5, with D uncertain. This CDR3 spans 14 amino acids. Trimming took off 0 bases at V and 0 bases at J, with 6 bases between the two ends. Germline CDR1 DFQATT, CDR2 SNEGSKA (reference sequence). The CDR3 nucleotides read TGCAGTGCTAGAGATCTTGGTAGCAATCAGCCCCAGCATTTT. Protein: CSARDLGSNQPQHF.

The genes are TRBV9 and TRBJ2-1; 10 nucleotides match TRBD2. In germline, CDR1 is SGDLS, CDR2 YYNGEE. The CDR3 has 15 residues. V lost 0 bases to trimming and J lost 4 bases; unmatched junction nucleotides: 1. The CDR3 loop is CASSVDSGGYNEQFF. The CDR3 DNA reads as TGTGCCAGCAGCGTAGATAGCGGGGGGTACAATGAGCAGTTCTTC.

The rearrangement links TRBV7-9 to TRBJ2-4, with D tentatively TRBD1 or TRBD2 (5 bases each). Trimming cost V 5 bases and J 1 base, with 15 bases left between them. The CDR3 is made up of 16 amino acids. Germline V lookup: CDR1 SEHNR, CDR2 FQNEAQ (reference sequence). CDR3 sequence: CASSANSGDAKNIQYF. Written as DNA, the CDR3 is TGTGCCAGCAGCGCCAATAGTGGGGACGCCAAAAACATTCAGTACTTC.

The gene calls are TRBV12-3 or TRBV12-4 and TRBJ1-4; 10 bases line up with TRBD1. The V and J ends lost 6 bases and 8 bases, in that order; junction bases with no gene match: 6. This CDR3 has 14 amino acids. The CDR3 region is CASSRGTGEEKLFF. The CDR3 DNA sequence: TGTGCCAGCAGCCGGGGGACAGGGGAGGAAAAACTGTTTTTT.

The chain carries TRBV5-4 and TRBJ2-3; the D call may be TRBD1 or TRBD2 (5 bases each). Per germline, CDR1 SGHNT and CDR2 YYREEE (reference sequence). The CDR3 is made up of 16 amino acids. The ends were cut back, 4 bases at V and 2 bases at J, with 17 bases in the middle. CDR3 bases: TGTGCCAGCAGCGTCCTTTCGGGGACCCTCACAGATACGCAGTATTTT. It encodes CASSVLSGTLTDTQYF.

The CDR3: CASGSGTTEQYF. DNA for the CDR3: TGTGCCAGCGGTAGCGGGACAACCGAGCAGTACTTC. The chain employs TRBV28 and TRBJ2-7; 8 positions agree with TRBD2. Germline assignment: CDR1 MDHEN and CDR2 SYDVKM. This CDR3 spans 12 amino acids. The ends lost 8 bases at V and 6 bases at J; junction bases unmatched: 6.

This chain's CDR3 is CASSQGGVGSNQPQHF. The CDR3 DNA reads as TGCGCCAGCAGCCAAGGGGGGGTGGGGAGCAATCAGCCCCAGCATTTT. The V gene is TRBV4-1, the J gene TRBJ1-5; D is possibly TRBD1 (5 bases). Trimming took 1 base from V and 1 from J, leaving 11 bases between them. The CDR3 spans 16 residues. Germline assignment: CDR1 MGHRA and CDR2 YSYEKL.

A few counts support this clonotype. This chain joins TRBV12-2 and TRBJ2-1; the D call TRBD1 from the table was never checked on the DNA. TRBV12-2 is described as a pseudogene. This CDR3 region has 12 residues. In nucleotides, the CDR3 is TGTGCAAGTCGTCGTACGGGGCATGAGCAGTTCTTC. Translated, it gives CASRRTGHEQFF.

The chain uses TRBV5-6 and TRBJ2-2; D is undetermined. The CDR3 covers 15 residues. Trimming cost V 7 bases and J 0 bases, with 13 bases left between them. The germline V gene has CDR1 SGHDT and CDR2 YYEEEE. The CDR3 region has the DNA TGTGCCAGCGGGTCGCTACCTGCGAACACCGGGGAGCTGTTTTTT. Protein product: CASGSLPANTGELFF.

This chain uses TRBV3-1 with TRBJ2-5; 7 bases are shared with TRBD1. There are 15 residues in the CDR3. V dropped 3 bases and J dropped 9; count of bases not matched to a gene: 13. CDR1 and CDR2 (germline): LGHDT, YNNKEL (reference sequence). The DNA for the CDR3 is TGTGCCAGCAGCCAGGGACAGCCGACCCTGGGGGCCCAGTACTTC. It is translated as CASSQGQPTLGAQYF.

The chain has TRBV28 and TRBJ2-4; 9 bases are a match to TRBD1. Germline CDR1 reads MDHEN; CDR2 reads SYDVKM. Germline trimming cut 6 bases from V and 1 base from J; bases unmatched to any gene: 10. The CDR3 extends over 17 amino acids. The CDR3 DNA follows: TGTGCCAGCAGCCAAATATGGGACAGGGAGGCCAAAAACATTCAGTACTTC. It specifies CASSQIWDREAKNIQYF. Variable domain in full (rest from reference TRBV28 and TRBJ2-4): DVKVTQSSRYLVKRTGEKVFLECVQDMDHENMFWYRQDPGLGLRLIYFSYDVKMKEKGDIPEGYSVSREKKERFSLILESASTNQTSMYLCASSQIWDREAKNIQYFGAGTRLSVL.

The chain employs TRBV27 and TRBJ1-1, with 7 bases fitting TRBD1. From germline, CDR1 is MNHEY and CDR2 SMNVEV (reference sequence). V lost 5 bases, J lost 0 bases, and 6 bases stayed unmatched. This CDR3 is built from 15 residues. The CDR3 region has the DNA TGTGCCAGCAGTGAACAGGGGTTGGTGAACACTGAAGCTTTCTTT. It encodes CASSEQGLVNTEAFF.

The chain employs TRBV6-6 and TRBJ1-4; TRBD1 might be the D (6 bases). The V end was cut by 7 bases, the J end by 10 bases, with 19 bases between. The CDR3 is 14 amino acids. Germline loops: CDR1 MNHNY, CDR2 SVGAGI (reference sequence). The CDR3 loop reads CASKRRTVGAKLFF. Here the CDR3 DNA reads TGTGCCAGCAAACGGAGGACGGTGGGGGCAAAACTGTTTTTT.

The chain joins TRBV4-1 to TRBJ2-6; 9 positions agree with TRBD1. From germline, CDR1 is MGHRA and CDR2 YSYEKL. The CDR3 runs to 19 residues. The J segment lost 0 bases and the V segment lost 1 base, leaving 7 bases of the junction unmatched. The CDR3, as DNA: TGCGCCAGCAGCCAAGTACCGGGACAGGGCCCCTCTGGGGCCAACGTCCTGACTTTC. Translation gives CASSQVPGQGPSGANVLTF.

This clonotype was observed a handful of times. This chain uses TRBV29-1 with TRBJ1-4; D may be TRBD1 (5 bases). Trimming shortened V by 2 bases and J by 4 bases, and 14 bases separated the two germline ends. Germline CDR1 reads SQVTM; CDR2 reads ANQGSEA. The CDR3 has 15 residues. The CDR3 DNA follows: TGCAGCGTTGAAATTGGGGCCGCAAATAATGAAAAACTGTTTTTT. Translating gives CSVEIGAANNEKLFF.

This clonotype was seen a few times. This chain joins TRBV6-5 and TRBJ2-7; TRBD1 or TRBD2 may be the D gene (5 bases each). This CDR3 has 15 amino acids. V was trimmed by 7 bases and J by 5 bases, leaving 21 bases between them. Germline V gene data show CDR1 as MNHEY and CDR2 as SVGAGI. The CDR3 loop is CASKPVGTRGDEQYF. The CDR3 coding sequence is TGTGCCAGCAAGCCAGTCGGGACGAGGGGCGACGAGCAGTACTTC.

This clonotype was seen a single time. The chain has TRBV19 and TRBJ2-1; perhaps TRBD2 as D (5 bases). The germline CDR1 and CDR2 sequences are LNHDA and SQIVND (reference sequence). Trimming cost V 5 bases and J 0 bases, with 17 bases left between them. This CDR3 contains 17 residues. As DNA, the CDR3 is TGTGCCAGTAGTCGGACCGGAGGCAGGAGCTCCTACAATGAGCAGTTCTTC. The encoded protein is CASSRTGGRSSYNEQFF.

V is TRBV7-2 and J is TRBJ2-7; D ambiguous. Germline CDR1 is SGHTA and CDR2 is FQGNSA. This CDR3 spans 12 amino acids. Trimming removed 5 bases at V and 3 bases at J, with 8 bases between. This CDR3 reads CASSVWLYEQYF. The CDR3 nucleotides are TGTGCCAGCAGCGTCTGGCTCTACGAGCAGTACTTC. The full variable domain, completed using reference TRBV7-2 and TRBJ2-7, is GAGVSQSPSNKVTEKGKDVELRCDPISGHTALYWYRQSLGQGLEFLIYFQGNSAPDKSGLPSDRFSAERTGGSVSTLTIQRTQQEDSAVYLCASSVWLYEQYFGPGTRLTVT.

The chain is built from TRBV15 and TRBJ1-5, with D possibly matching TRBD1 (5 bases). Germline V gene sequence: CDR1 LNHNV, CDR2 YYDKDF (reference sequence). V was cut by 2 bases and J by 2 bases, with 13 bases left in between. This CDR3 comprises 16 residues. The CDR3 sequence: CATSRSRERGNQPQHF. Here the CDR3 DNA reads TGTGCCACCAGCAGAAGCAGGGAGAGGGGCAATCAGCCCCAGCATTTT. Supplemented by reference TRBV15 and TRBJ1-5, the full variable domain reads DAMVIQNPRYQVTQFGKPVTLSCSQTLNHNVMYWYQQKSSQAPKLLFHYYDKDFNNEADTPDNFQSRRPNTSFCFLDIRSPGLGDTAMYLCATSRSRERGNQPQHFGDGTRLSIL.

This clonotype was seen more than once but under ten times. The J gene is TRBJ2-5, the V gene TRBV20-1; a weak D match, TRBD1 (7 bases). Germline V gene lookup returns CDR1 DFQATT and CDR2 SNEGSKA (reference sequence). Trimming took 2 bases from V and 6 from J, leaving 16 bases between them. CDR3 length equals 14 residues. The CDR3 loop reads CSARRQGGIKTQYF. DNA of the CDR3: TGCAGTGCTAGACGGCAGGGGGGCATTAAGACCCAGTACTTC.

This clonotype was found a few times. In DNA, the CDR3 is TGTGCCAGCAGGGAACCAGGGTCGAAGGGTGAAAAACTGTTTTTT. Translated: CASREPGSKGEKLFF. This chain connects TRBV2 to TRBJ1-4; D is possibly TRBD1 (5 bases). CDR1 and CDR2 from the germline V gene are SNHLY and FYNNEI. CDR3 length: 15 residues. The ends were cut back, 6 bases at V and 7 bases at J, with 18 bases in the middle.

About this clonotype: An end of the junction does not agree with germline; a read error may underlie this. This chain joins TRBV12-3 or TRBV12-4 and TRBJ2-5; no firm D call. This CDR3 is built from 15 residues. CDR3 DNA sequence: TGTGCCGGCAGTCCCCGGACCTTGCAGAAAGAGACCCAGTACTTC. It specifies CAGSPRTLQKETQYF.

The chain links TRBV5-1 to TRBJ2-1; 8 bases fit TRBD1. The CDR3 runs to 16 residues. After removal of 4 bases from V and 1 base from J, the junction contained 7 bases not matched to a gene. Germline V CDR1 and CDR2: SGHRS, YFSETQ. The CDR3 nucleotides read TGCGCCAGCAGCCCTAGACAGGGGAGATCCTACAATGAGCAGTTCTTC. It encodes CASSPRQGRSYNEQFF.

This clonotype was detected a few times. The genes are TRBV20-1 and TRBJ2-7, with 8 bases identical to TRBD1. The CDR3 has 15 amino acids. With 1 base clipped from V and 2 bases from J, the junction kept 7 bases outside the gene matches. CDR1 and CDR2 (germline): DFQATT, SNEGSKA (reference sequence). The CDR3 is CSARGGTGDTYEQYF. CDR3 DNA: TGCAGTGCTAGAGGGGGGACAGGCGACACCTACGAGCAGTACTTC.

The chain links TRBV12-3 or TRBV12-4 to TRBJ2-5; D remains unclear. This CDR3 is 13 amino acids long. With 6 bases removed from V and 6 bases from J, the gap between germline ends came to 14 bases. The CDR3 protein is CASSQLGPQTQYF. The CDR3, as DNA: TGTGCCAGCAGCCAGCTAGGGCCCCAGACCCAGTACTTC.